The 19 T cell receptor beta chains given below trace back to one sample, sequenced in a study of blood T cells in healthy people across ages. With a J-beta primer mix and a sample-barcoded 5' primer, a second PCR ran about 7 to 11 cycles. TCRdb reprocessed the 5' RACE reads with MiXCR, giving one entry per CDR3 protein. Among around 1,500,000 distinct CDR3 sequences listed, about 28% were seen once. The sample taken for sequencing was blood. Receptor source: a woman under 40 in good health.

This clonotype came up many times. The chain joins TRBV20-1 to TRBJ2-1; 8 bases map to TRBD2. This CDR3 is built from 15 residues. Germline CDR1 reads DFQATT; CDR2 reads SNEGSKA (reference sequence). With 3 bases clipped from V and 6 bases from J, the junction kept 10 bases outside the gene matches. CDR3 in DNA: TGCAGTGCTAGGGGGGCCAGCGGGAGCGGCAATGAGCAGTTCTTC. It yields the protein CSARGASGSGNEQFF.

In the case of this clonotype: The junction and the germline gene differ at one end; a read error may be behind it. The chain uses TRBV6-5 and TRBJ2-7, with 10 bases aligning to TRBD1. CDR1 and CDR2 (germline): MNHEY, SVGAGI. This CDR3 comprises 15 residues. The CDR3 protein is CAGSWTGGNTYEQYF. In DNA, the CDR3 is TGTGCCGGCAGCTGGACAGGGGGTAACACCTACGAGCAGTACTTC.

This chain links TRBV27 with TRBJ2-5; the D gene is possibly TRBD2 (6 bases). Trimming took 8 bases from V and 11 from J, leaving 21 bases between them. CDR3 size: 13 residues. Per germline, CDR1 MNHEY and CDR2 SMNVEV (reference sequence). CDR3 sequence (DNA): TGTGCCAGCCTGGGGGGACCTTACAATGAGCAGTACTTC. Its protein is CASLGGPYNEQYF.

Of note for this clonotype: The junction departs from the called germline gene at one end, perhaps through a read error. The chain couples TRBV11-2 to TRBJ2-5; tentatively, D is TRBD1 (6 bases). There are 13 residues in the CDR3. The V gene's germline CDR1 is SGHAT and CDR2 FQNNGV. CDR3: CASSFGGQEIQYF. The CDR3 nucleotides read TGTGCCAGCAGCTTTGGGGGACAAGAGATCCAGTACTTC.

This clonotype was recorded a few times. This chain connects TRBV30 to TRBJ1-1; D is ambiguous. This CDR3 spans 11 amino acids. Trimming cost V 2 bases and J 5 bases, with 6 bases left between them. The germline V gene has CDR1 GTSNPN and CDR2 SVGIG (reference sequence). The DNA of the CDR3 is TGTGCCTGGAGTTTTAAAACTGAAGCTTTCTTT. This sequence encodes CAWSFKTEAFF.

V and J are TRBV18 and TRBJ2-5; D possibly corresponds to TRBD1 (6 bases). Germline loops: CDR1 KGHSH, CDR2 LQKENI. Trimming left V 3 bases short and J 5 bases short, with 16 bases between. The CDR3 covers 15 residues. CDR3 sequence: CASSPLQGKKETQYF. CDR3 DNA sequence: TGTGCCAGCTCACCTCTTCAGGGGAAGAAGGAGACCCAGTACTTC.

The chain couples TRBV7-2 to TRBJ1-2; D unclear. The germline CDR1 and CDR2 sequences are SGHTA and FQGNSA. The length of the CDR3 is 14 residues. V was pared by 2 bases and J by 6 bases, with 13 bases between. For the CDR3, the DNA is TGTGCCAGCAGCTTAATTGTTTCGGGGAATGGCTACACCTTC. This translates into CASSLIVSGNGYTF.

There are a few counts of this clonotype. This chain uses TRBV11-1 with TRBJ1-6; no definite D call. V was cut by 4 bases and J by 7 bases, with 11 bases left in between. CDR3 length: 14 residues. Germline lookup yields CDR1 SGHAT and CDR2 FQDESV (reference sequence). The chain's CDR3 is CASSYPDINSPLHF. The DNA of the CDR3 is TGTGCCAGCAGCTATCCAGATATAAATTCACCCCTCCACTTT.

This chain joins TRBV29-1 and TRBJ1-2; D is undetermined. The CDR3 is made up of 12 amino acids. V shed 2 bases and J shed 8 bases, with 12 bases lying between them. The germline V gene has CDR1 SQVTM and CDR2 ANQGSEA. As DNA, the CDR3 is TGCAGCGTTGAAAGGGTGCAGGCAGGCTACACCTTC. The encoded protein is CSVERVQAGYTF.

The V gene is TRBV20-1, the J gene TRBJ1-4; the D is unclear. This CDR3 region has 12 residues. Germline-derived CDR1 and CDR2 are DFQATT and SNEGSKA (reference sequence). The CDR3 nucleotides are TGCGGTAGCGGTGCAACTAATGAAAAACTGTTTTTT. This codes for CGSGATNEKLFF.

The J gene is TRBJ2-5, the V gene TRBV2; possibly TRBD2 for D (5 bases). The V end lost 7 bases, the J end lost 5 bases, and 17 bases lay between the germline ends. Looked up from germline, CDR1 is SNHLY and CDR2 is FYNNEI. The CDR3 sequence is 14 residues long. CDR3 bases: TGTGCCAGCAAACTACTAGTTTCCACGGAGACCCAGTACTTC. It specifies CASKLLVSTETQYF.

This clonotype was found many times. The V and J genes are TRBV29-1 and TRBJ1-1; D is uncertain. This CDR3 contains 10 residues. V lost 4 bases, J lost 7 bases, and 7 bases lay in between. CDR1 is SQVTM, CDR2 ANQGSEA, per germline. CDR3 in amino acids: CSVVDDEAFF. CDR3 DNA sequence: TGCAGCGTTGTAGATGATGAAGCTTTCTTT.

In this sample, this clonotype turned up a few times. The rearrangement uses TRBV7-9 and TRBJ2-3; 10 nucleotides match TRBD1. J lost 4 bases, V lost 0 bases, and 1 base had no gene match. Germline lookup yields CDR1 SEHNR and CDR2 FQNEAQ (reference sequence). The CDR3 has 15 amino acids. As DNA, the CDR3 is TGTGCCAGCAGCTTAGCGACAGGGGGCCCAGATACGCAGTATTTT. This translates into CASSLATGGPDTQYF.

On this clonotype itself: With a much larger clone just one base away, this may be a read error. V is TRBV28 and J is TRBJ2-5, with 8 nucleotides matching TRBD2. The CDR3 has 16 residues. Germline V lookup: CDR1 MDHEN, CDR2 SYDVKM. CDR3 residues: CAGSFLTAGVTGEQYF. The DNA of the CDR3 is TGTGCCGGCAGTTTCCTCACAGCGGGGGTAACTGGGGAGCAGTACTTC.

This clonotype was seen repeatedly, ten times or more. The chain recombines TRBV29-1 with TRBJ2-7, with 9 nucleotides matching TRBD1. This CDR3 region has 17 residues. CDR1 SQVTM and CDR2 ANQGSEA come from the germline V gene. Unmatched junction bases numbered 16, after V lost 1 base and J lost 6 bases. CDR3 DNA: TGCAGCGTTGAAGCCAAATCCGGGACAGGGCCCTTCGGCGAGCAGTACTTC. Protein product: CSVEAKSGTGPFGEQYF.

In the case of this clonotype: A much bigger clone sits one base away, suggesting this may be a read error. The chain combines TRBV12-3 or TRBV12-4 with TRBJ2-7; TRBD2 aligns across 12 bases. This CDR3 has 15 residues. V trimming: 5 bases; J trimming: 7 bases; junction bases outside the gene matches: 9. The CDR3 reads CASSPVTSGSGEQYF. The CDR3 nucleotides read TGTGCCAGCAGTCCCGTGACTAGCGGGAGCGGTGAGCAGTACTTC.

V usage is TRBV20-1 and J usage is TRBJ2-1, with D perhaps assigned TRBD1 or TRBD2 (5 bases each). This CDR3 comprises 15 residues. From germline, CDR1 is DFQATT and CDR2 SNEGSKA (reference sequence). Trimming shortened V by 0 bases and J by 1 base, and 10 bases separated the two germline ends. This chain's CDR3 is CSARDLRGSYNEQFF. CDR3 DNA: TGCAGTGCTAGAGATTTGAGGGGTTCCTACAATGAGCAGTTCTTC.

This chain links TRBV5-6 with TRBJ2-1; 8 positions match TRBD2. There are 17 residues in the CDR3. Germline V gene lookup returns CDR1 SGHDT and CDR2 YYEEEE. Trimming took 4 bases from V and 0 from J; bases not matched to a gene: 9. CDR3 residues: CASSLPSGGRSYNEQFF. The CDR3 coding sequence is TGTGCCAGCAGCCTCCCCAGCGGGGGACGCTCCTACAATGAGCAGTTCTTC.

Note on this clonotype: The junction departs from the called germline gene at one end, perhaps through a read error. V and J are TRBV12-3 or TRBV12-4 and TRBJ2-1; TRBD2 matches 10 bases. The CDR3 runs 14 residues. The DNA for the CDR3 is TGTGCCAGCGGTTTATCAGCGGGAGGGGGTGAGCAGTTCTTC. As protein: CASGLSAGGGEQFF.